This passage covers 4 T cell receptor beta chains from one sample sequenced in a study of blood T cells in healthy people across ages. Then a second PCR, running roughly 7 to 11 cycles, was carried out with a sample-barcoded 5' primer and a J-beta primer mix. TCRdb used MiXCR to reprocess the 5' RACE reads, holding one entry per CDR3 protein. The repertoire holds 1.5 million to 2 million distinct CDR3 sequences, with about 49% as singletons. The sample was blood. Receptor source: a woman in her forties in good health.

The chain joins TRBV20-1 to TRBJ2-7; the D gene could be TRBD1 or TRBD2 (5 bases each). Germline CDR1 and CDR2: DFQATT and SNEGSKA (reference sequence). V lost 6 bases, J lost 2 bases, and 11 bases lay in between. This CDR3 is 12 amino acids long. The CDR3, as DNA: TGCAGTGCCCAGGGACCGACCTACGAGCAGTACTTC. Protein product: CSAQGPTYEQYF.

The CDR3 loop reads CASSLSELDTQYF. CDR3 sequence (DNA): TGTGCCAGCAGTTTATCGGAACTAGATACGCAGTATTTT. The V and J genes are TRBV27 and TRBJ2-3, with D uncertain. Germline loops: CDR1 MNHEY, CDR2 SMNVEV (reference sequence). CDR3 length: 13 amino acids. V lost 0 bases and J 5 bases, leaving 6 bases between the germline ends.

This chain links TRBV7-2 with TRBJ2-1, with D perhaps TRBD1 (5 bases). V shed 5 bases and J shed 5 bases, with 10 bases lying between them. This CDR3 contains 13 residues. The germline CDR1 and CDR2 sequences are SGHTA and FQGNSA. CDR3 loop: CASSAQGHNEQFF. The CDR3 nucleotides are TGTGCCAGCAGCGCCCAGGGCCACAATGAGCAGTTCTTC.

The chain links TRBV11-1 to TRBJ2-2; D uncertain. CDR1 is SGHAT and CDR2 is FQDESV in the germline V gene (reference sequence). CDR3 size: 14 residues. V was shortened by 2 bases and J by 2 bases, with 6 bases between the two germline ends. CDR3 region: CASSLKFNTGELFF. In DNA, the CDR3 is TGTGCCAGCAGCTTAAAGTTTAACACCGGGGAGCTGTTTTTT.